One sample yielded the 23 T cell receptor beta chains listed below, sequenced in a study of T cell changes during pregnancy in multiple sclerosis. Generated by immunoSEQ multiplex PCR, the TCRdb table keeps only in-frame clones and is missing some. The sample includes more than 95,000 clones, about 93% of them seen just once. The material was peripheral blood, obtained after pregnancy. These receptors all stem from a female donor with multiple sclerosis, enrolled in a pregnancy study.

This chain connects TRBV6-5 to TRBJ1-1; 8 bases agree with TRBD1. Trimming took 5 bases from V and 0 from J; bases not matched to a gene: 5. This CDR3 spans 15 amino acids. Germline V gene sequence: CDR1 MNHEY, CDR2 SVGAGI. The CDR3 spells CASSPFRGLNTEAFF. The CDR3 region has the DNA TGTGCCAGCAGTCCCTTCAGGGGGCTGAACACTGAAGCTTTCTTT.

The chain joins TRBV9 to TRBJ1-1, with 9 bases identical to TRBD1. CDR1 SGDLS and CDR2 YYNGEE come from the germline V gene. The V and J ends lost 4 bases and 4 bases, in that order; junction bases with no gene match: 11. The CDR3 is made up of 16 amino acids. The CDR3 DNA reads TGTGCCAGCAGCCTTAGGGGGGGGACAGGGAGCACTGAAGCTTTCTTT. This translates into CASSLRGGTGSTEAFF.

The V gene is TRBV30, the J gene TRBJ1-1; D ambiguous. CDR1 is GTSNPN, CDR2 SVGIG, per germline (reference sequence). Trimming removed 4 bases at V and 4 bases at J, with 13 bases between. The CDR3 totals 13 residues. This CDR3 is CAWTPRGPTEAFF. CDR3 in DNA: TGTGCCTGGACTCCCCGGGGTCCCACTGAAGCTTTCTTT. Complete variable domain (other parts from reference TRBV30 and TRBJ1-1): SQTIHQWPATLVQPVGSPLSLECTVEGTSNPNLYWYRQAAGRGLQLLFYSVGIGQISSEVPQNLSASRPQDRQFILSSKKLLLSDSGFYLCAWTPRGPTEAFFGQGTRLTVV.

The CDR3 is CASSLAGGETQYF. The CDR3 bases are TGTGCCAGCAGCTTGGCCGGTGGAGAGACCCAGTACTTC. The chain combines TRBV5-4 with TRBJ2-5; D gene ambiguous. Germline V gene data show CDR1 as SGHNT and CDR2 as YYREEE (reference sequence). With 0 bases removed from V and 4 bases from J, the gap between germline ends came to 7 bases. The CDR3 totals 13 residues.

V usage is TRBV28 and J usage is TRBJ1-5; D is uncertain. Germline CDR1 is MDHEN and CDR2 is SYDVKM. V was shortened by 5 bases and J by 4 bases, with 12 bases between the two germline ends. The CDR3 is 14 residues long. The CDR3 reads CASSHDWSNQPQHF. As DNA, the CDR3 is TGTGCCAGCAGTCACGACTGGAGTAATCAGCCCCAGCATTTT.

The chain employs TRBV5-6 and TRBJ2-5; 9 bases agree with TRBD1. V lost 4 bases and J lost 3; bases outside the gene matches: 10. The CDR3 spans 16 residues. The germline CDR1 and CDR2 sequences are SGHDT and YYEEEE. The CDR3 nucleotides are TGTGCCAGCAGCATACAACTGAGACAGGGGGAAGAGACCCAGTACTTC. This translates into CASSIQLRQGEETQYF. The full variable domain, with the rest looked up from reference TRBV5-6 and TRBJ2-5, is DAGVTQSPTHLIKTRGQQVTLRCSPKSGHDTVSWYQQALGQGPQFIFQYYEEEERQRGNFPDRFSGHQFPNYSSELNVNALLLGDSALYLCASSIQLRQGEETQYFGPGTRLLVL.

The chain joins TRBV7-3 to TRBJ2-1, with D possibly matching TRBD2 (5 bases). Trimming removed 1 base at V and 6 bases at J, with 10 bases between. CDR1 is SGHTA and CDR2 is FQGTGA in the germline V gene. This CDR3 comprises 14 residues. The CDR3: CASSLMSGFNEQFF. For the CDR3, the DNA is TGTGCCAGCAGCTTAATGTCGGGGTTCAATGAGCAGTTCTTC.

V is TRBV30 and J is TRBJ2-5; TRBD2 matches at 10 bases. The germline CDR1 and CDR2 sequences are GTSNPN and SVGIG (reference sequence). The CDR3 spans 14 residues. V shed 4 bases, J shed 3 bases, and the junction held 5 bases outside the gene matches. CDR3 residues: CAWTLAGVEETQYF. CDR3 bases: TGTGCCTGGACTCTAGCGGGAGTGGAAGAGACCCAGTACTTC.

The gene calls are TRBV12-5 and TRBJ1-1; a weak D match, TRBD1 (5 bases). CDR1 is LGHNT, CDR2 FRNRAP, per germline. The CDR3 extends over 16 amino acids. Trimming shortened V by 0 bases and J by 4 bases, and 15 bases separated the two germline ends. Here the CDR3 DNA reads TGTGCTAGTGGTTTGGTACGGGACTGGGGGGGCACTGAAGCTTTCTTT. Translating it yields CASGLVRDWGGTEAFF.

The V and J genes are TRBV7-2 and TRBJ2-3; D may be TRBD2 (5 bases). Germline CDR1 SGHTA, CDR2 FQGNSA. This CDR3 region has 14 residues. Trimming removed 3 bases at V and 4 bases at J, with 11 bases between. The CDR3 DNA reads TGTGCCAGCAGCTTGGGCTCGAGGGCAGATACGCAGTATTTT. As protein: CASSLGSRADTQYF.

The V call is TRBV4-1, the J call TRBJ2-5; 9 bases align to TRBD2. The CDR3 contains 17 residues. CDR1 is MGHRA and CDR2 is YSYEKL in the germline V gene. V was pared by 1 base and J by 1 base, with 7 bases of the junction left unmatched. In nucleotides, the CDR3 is TGCGCCAGCAGCCAAGCCCTTTCGACTAGCGGCCAAGAGACCCAGTACTTC. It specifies CASSQALSTSGQETQYF.

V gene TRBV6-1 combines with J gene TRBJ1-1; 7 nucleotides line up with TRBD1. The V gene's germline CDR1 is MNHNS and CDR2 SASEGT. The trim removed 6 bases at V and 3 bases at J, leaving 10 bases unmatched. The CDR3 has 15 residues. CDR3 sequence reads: CASSELGQGDTEAFF. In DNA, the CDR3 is TGTGCCAGCAGCGAACTCGGGCAGGGGGACACTGAAGCTTTCTTT.

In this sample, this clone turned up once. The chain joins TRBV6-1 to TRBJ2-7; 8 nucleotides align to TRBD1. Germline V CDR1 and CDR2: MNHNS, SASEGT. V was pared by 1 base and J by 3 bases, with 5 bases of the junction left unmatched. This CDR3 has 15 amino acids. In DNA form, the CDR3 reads TGTGCCAGCAGTGAAGGGACAGGGATACTCTACGAGCAGTACTTC. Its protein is CASSEGTGILYEQYF.

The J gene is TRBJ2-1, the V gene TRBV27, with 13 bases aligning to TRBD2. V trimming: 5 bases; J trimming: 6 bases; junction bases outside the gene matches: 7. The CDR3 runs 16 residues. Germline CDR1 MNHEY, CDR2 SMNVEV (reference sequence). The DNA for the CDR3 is TGTGCCAGCAGTCTCCGGGGACTAGCGGGACTCAATGAGCAGTTCTTC. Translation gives CASSLRGLAGLNEQFF.

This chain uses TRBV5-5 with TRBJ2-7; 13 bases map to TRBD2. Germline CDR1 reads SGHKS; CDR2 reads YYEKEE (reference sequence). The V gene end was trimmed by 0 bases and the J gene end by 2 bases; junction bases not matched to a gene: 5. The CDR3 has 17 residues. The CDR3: CASSLGPGLAGTYEQYF. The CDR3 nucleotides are TGTGCCAGCAGCTTGGGACCGGGACTAGCGGGAACCTACGAGCAGTACTTC.

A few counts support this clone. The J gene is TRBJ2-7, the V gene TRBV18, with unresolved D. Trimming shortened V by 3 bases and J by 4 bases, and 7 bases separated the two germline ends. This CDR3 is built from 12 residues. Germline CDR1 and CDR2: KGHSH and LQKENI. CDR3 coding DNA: TGTGCCAGCTCACCTAATAATTACGAGCAGTACTTC. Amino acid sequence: CASSPNNYEQYF.

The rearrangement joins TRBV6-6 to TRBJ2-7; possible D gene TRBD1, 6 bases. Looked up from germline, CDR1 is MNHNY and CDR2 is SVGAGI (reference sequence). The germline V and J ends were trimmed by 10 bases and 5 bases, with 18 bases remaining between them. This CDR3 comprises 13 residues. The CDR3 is CAIGLQGPHEQYF. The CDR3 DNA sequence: TGTGCCATAGGGCTGCAGGGGCCCCACGAGCAGTACTTC.

Written as DNA, the CDR3 is TGTGCCAGCAGGGGACAGGGGGCCTCGAATGAGCAGTTCTTC. Residues: CASRGQGASNEQFF. The chain employs TRBV27 and TRBJ2-1; 12 nucleotides match TRBD1. Trimming at V came to 6 bases and at J to 7 bases, leaving 4 bases not matched to a gene. Germline CDR1 and CDR2: MNHEY and SMNVEV (reference sequence). The CDR3 loop spans 14 amino acids.

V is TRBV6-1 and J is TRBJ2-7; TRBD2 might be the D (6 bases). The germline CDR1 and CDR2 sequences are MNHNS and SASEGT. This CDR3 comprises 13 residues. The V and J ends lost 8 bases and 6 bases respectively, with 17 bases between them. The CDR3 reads CASRRGISSEQYF. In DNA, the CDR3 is TGTGCCAGCCGACGCGGGATTTCTTCCGAGCAGTACTTC.

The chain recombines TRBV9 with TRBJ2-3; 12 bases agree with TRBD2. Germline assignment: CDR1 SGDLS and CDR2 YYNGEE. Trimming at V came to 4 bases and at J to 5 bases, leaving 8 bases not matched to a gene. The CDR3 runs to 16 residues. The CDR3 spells CASSPQTSGRRDTQYF. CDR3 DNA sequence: TGTGCCAGCAGCCCCCAAACTAGCGGGAGGAGAGATACGCAGTATTTT.

This CDR3 is CASSLGGPPDTQYF. For the CDR3, the DNA is TGCGCCAGCAGCTTGGGTGGGCCTCCCGATACGCAGTATTTT. V gene TRBV5-1 combines with J gene TRBJ2-3; D is unresolved. Germline loops: CDR1 SGHRS, CDR2 YFSETQ. V was clipped by 0 bases and J by 6 bases, with 11 bases between them. The CDR3 is made up of 14 amino acids. Drawing the rest from reference TRBV5-1 and TRBJ2-3, the complete variable domain is KAGVTQTPRYLIKTRGQQVTLSCSPISGHRSVSWYQQTPGQGLQFLFEYFSETQRNKGNFPGRFSGRQFSNSRSEMNVSTLELGDSALYLCASSLGGPPDTQYFGPGTRLTVL.

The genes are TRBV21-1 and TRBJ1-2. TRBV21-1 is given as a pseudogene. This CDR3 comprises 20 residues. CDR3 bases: TGTGCCAGCAGCAATTTCCGCCCCCGGGGGTCTAAACATGGGGACTATGGCTACACCTTC. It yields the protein CASSNFRPRGSKHGDYGYTF.

The CDR3 DNA follows: TGTGCCAGCAGTGAACGGGCAGGGGAAAAACTGTTTTTT. Protein: CASSERAGEKLFF. The chain links TRBV2 to TRBJ1-4; D possibly corresponds to TRBD1 (5 bases). CDR1 is SNHLY, CDR2 FYNNEI, per germline. Trimming took 2 bases from V and 8 from J, leaving 9 bases between them. The CDR3 extends over 13 amino acids.